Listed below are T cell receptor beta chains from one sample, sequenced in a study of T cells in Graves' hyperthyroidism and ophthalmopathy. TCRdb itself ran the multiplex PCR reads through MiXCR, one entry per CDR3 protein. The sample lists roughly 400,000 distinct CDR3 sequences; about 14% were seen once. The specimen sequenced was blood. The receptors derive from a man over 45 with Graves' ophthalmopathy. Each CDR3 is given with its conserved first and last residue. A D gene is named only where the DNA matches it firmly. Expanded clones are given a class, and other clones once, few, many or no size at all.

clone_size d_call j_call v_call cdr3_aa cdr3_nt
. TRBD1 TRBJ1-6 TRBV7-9 CASSTTGGLLHF TGTGCCAGCAGCACCACAGGGGGCCTCCTCCACTTT
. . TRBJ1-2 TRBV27 CASSPNSRSYTF TGTGCCAGCAGTCCTAATTCTAGGAGCTACACCTTC
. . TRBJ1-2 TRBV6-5 CASSYSGLTGWVGYTF TGTGCCAGCAGTTACTCGGGCCTCACAGGGTGGGTAGGCTACACCTTC
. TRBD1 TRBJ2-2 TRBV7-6 CASRAGVQGDTGELFF TGTGCCAGCAGGGCAGGTGTACAGGGGGACACCGGGGAGCTGTTTTTT
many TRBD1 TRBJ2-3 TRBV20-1 CSAAPGQGTKLGTDTQYF TGCAGTGCGGCACCGGGACAGGGGACAAAGCTAGGCACAGATACGCAGTATTTT
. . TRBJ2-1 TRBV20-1 CSASARWNEQFF TGCAGTGCTAGCGCTCGGTGGAATGAGCAGTTCTTC
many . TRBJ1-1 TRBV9 CASSVEGGTGQAFF TGTGCCAGCAGCGTAGAAGGGGGAACGGGTCAAGCTTTCTTT
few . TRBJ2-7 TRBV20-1 CSARDALGSYEQYF TGCAGTGCTAGAGACGCTTTGGGATCCTACGAGCAGTACTTC
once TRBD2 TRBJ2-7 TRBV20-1 CGAVTGTRGYEQYF TGCGGTGCTGTTACCGGGACTAGGGGATACGAGCAGTACTTC
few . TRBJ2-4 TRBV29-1 CSVVLGDQVNIQYF TGCAGCGTTGTGTTGGGGGACCAGGTGAACATTCAGTACTTC
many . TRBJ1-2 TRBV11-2 CASSPGYGYTF TGTGCCAGCAGCCCAGGATATGGCTACACCTTC
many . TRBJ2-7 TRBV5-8 CASSSGRTSYEQYF TGTGCCAGCAGCAGCGGCCGTACCTCCTACGAGCAGTACTTC
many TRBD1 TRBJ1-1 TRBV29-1 CSADYRGRNTEAFF TGCAGCGCAGACTACAGGGGGCGAAACACTGAAGCTTTCTTT
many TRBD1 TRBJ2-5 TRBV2 CASTDTPGQVQETQYF TGTGCCAGCACAGATACACCGGGACAGGTTCAAGAGACCCAGTACTTC
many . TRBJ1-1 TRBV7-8 CASSLARAATEAFF TGTGCCAGCAGCTTAGCCAGGGCTGCCACTGAAGCTTTCTTT
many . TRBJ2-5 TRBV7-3 CASSSGGGGRETQYF TGTGCCAGCAGCTCAGGGGGCGGGGGTAGGGAGACCCAGTACTTC
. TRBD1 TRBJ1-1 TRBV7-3 CASSRDRINTEAFF TGTGCCAGCAGCCGGGACAGAATCAACACTGAAGCTTTCTTT
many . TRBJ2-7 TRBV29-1 CSVVPHAVSYEQYF TGCAGCGTTGTCCCCCACGCAGTCTCCTACGAGCAGTACTTC
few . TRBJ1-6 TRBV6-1 CASNKNRDHNSPLHF TGTGCCAGCAATAAAAACCGGGACCATAATTCACCCCTCCACTTT
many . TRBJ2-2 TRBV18 CASSPEGPQLNTGELFF TGTGCCAGCTCACCAGAGGGACCCCAGCTCAACACCGGGGAGCTGTTTTTT
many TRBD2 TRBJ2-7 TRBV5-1 CASTLGTSSYEQYF TGCGCCAGCACCCTCGGGACTAGCTCCTACGAGCAGTACTTC
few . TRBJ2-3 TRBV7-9 CASSGTDRNWAGTQYF TGTGCCAGCAGCGGAACTGACAGGAACTGGGCAGGTACGCAGTATTTT
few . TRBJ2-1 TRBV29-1 CSVEIGSYGSNEQFF TGCAGCGTTGAGATTGGATCTTACGGGTCCAATGAGCAGTTCTTC
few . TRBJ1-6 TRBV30 CAWNRGLDNSPLHF TGTGCCTGGAATAGGGGACTTGATAATTCACCCCTCCACTTT
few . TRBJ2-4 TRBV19 CASSTEILAKNIQYF TGTGCCAGTAGTACCGAGATACTAGCCAAAAACATTCAGTACTTC
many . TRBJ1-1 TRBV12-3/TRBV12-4 CASSLLAGGGVNTEAFF TGTGCCAGCAGTTTACTGGCCGGCGGGGGAGTGAACACTGAAGCTTTCTTT
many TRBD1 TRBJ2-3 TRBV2 CASSEDRGADTQYF TGTGCCAGCAGTGAGGACAGGGGAGCAGATACGCAGTATTTT
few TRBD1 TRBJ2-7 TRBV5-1 CASSTAPGQIEQYF TGCGCCAGCAGCACAGCACCGGGACAGATCGAGCAGTACTTC
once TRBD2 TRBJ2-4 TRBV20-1 CSAIPLAGGRTDIQYF TGCAGTGCTATTCCACTAGCGGGAGGGCGAACGGACATTCAGTACTTC
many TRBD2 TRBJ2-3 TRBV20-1 CSASALAGADSTDTQYF TGCAGTGCTAGTGCTCTAGCGGGAGCAGATAGCACAGATACGCAGTATTTT
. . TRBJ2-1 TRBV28 CASSARLLLEGWNEQFF TGTGCCAGCAGTGCCCGTCTGCTTCTTGAGGGTTGGAATGAGCAGTTCTTC
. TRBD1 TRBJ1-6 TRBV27 CASSLGLVGTGSFRKNSPLHF TGTGCCAGCAGTTTAGGATTGGTTGGGACAGGGTCGTTCCGGAAGAATTCACCCCTCCACTTT
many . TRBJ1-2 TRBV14 CASSQDFPAGGYTF TGTGCCAGCAGCCAAGATTTCCCGGCCGGCGGCTACACCTTC
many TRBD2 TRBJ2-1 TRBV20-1 CSARGASGSNEQFF TGCAGTGCTAGAGGTGCTAGCGGGAGCAATGAGCAGTTCTTC
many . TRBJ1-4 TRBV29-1 CSVQSAGSNEKLFF TGCAGCGTACAATCGGCAGGGAGTAATGAAAAACTGTTTTTT
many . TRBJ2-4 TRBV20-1 CSARINGENIQYF TGCAGTGCTAGGATTAATGGAGAAAACATTCAGTACTTC
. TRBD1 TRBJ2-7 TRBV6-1 CASSPSGTVSCEQYF TGTGCCAGCAGTCCTTCCGGGACAGTTTCCTGCGAGCAGTACTTC
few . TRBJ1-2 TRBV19 CASGGFGYTF TGTGCCAGCGGGGGATTTGGCTACACCTTC
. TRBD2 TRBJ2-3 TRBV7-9 CASSLDPGLAGVGDTQYF TGTGCCAGCAGCTTAGATCCCGGGCTAGCGGGAGTGGGAGATACGCAGTATTTT
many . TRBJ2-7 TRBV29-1 CSVESGGQGAYEQYF TGCAGCGTTGAATCGGGAGGGCAGGGGGCTTACGAGCAGTACTTC
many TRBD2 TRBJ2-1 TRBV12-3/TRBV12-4 CASSFSSGTYNEQFF TGTGCCAGCAGTTTTTCTAGCGGGACCTACAATGAGCAGTTCTTC
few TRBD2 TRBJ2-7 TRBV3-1 CASSQASGAYEQYF TGTGCCAGCAGCCAGGCTAGCGGCGCCTACGAGCAGTACTTC
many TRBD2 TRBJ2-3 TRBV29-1 CSVESFRGAGVLPDTQYF TGCAGCGTTGAATCTTTCCGAGGTGCGGGAGTATTGCCAGATACGCAGTATTTT
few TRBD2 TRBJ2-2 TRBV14 CASSQLVISGLAAKGSTGELFF TGTGCCAGCAGCCAATTGGTGATTTCAGGACTAGCGGCAAAAGGCAGCACCGGGGAGCTGTTTTTT
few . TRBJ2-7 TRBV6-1 CASSETPLIYEQYF TGTGCCAGCAGTGAAACACCGCTAATCTACGAGCAGTACTTC